What follows is one T cell receptor (beta chain) and its context. Antigen specificity is unknown. The V gene end was trimmed by 4 bases and the J gene end by 5 bases; junction bases not matched to a gene: 6. The CDR3 has 15 amino acids. The data are from a study of post-analysis software for immune sequencing data. Study information: The study covered relapsing-remitting, secondary progressive and progressive-relapsing courses of multiple sclerosis. Overall study findings and caveats: A handful of TRBV segments (TRBV5-6, TRBV5-1 and TRBV20-1 among them) occurred more frequently in patients than in controls.

Each TCR beta cDNA library carried unique molecular identifiers. TCRdb redid the calling of the PCR reads with MiXCR, one entry per CDR3 protein. The table lists 450,000 to 700,000 distinct CDR3 sequences, about 44% of them singletons. The source of this sequence is a girl between 10 and 17 years old with multiple sclerosis. The V and J genes are TRBV12-3 or TRBV12-4 and TRBJ2-7; 12 bases are shared with TRBD2. The specimen sequenced was blood. For the CDR3, the DNA is TGTGCCAGCAGTTCACGGACTAGCGGGACGAACGAGCAGTACTTC. It translates to CASSSRTSGTNEQYF.